Described below is a single T cell receptor beta chain sequence and its context. Each CDR3 protein is one row after TCRdb ran MiXCR on the RT-PCR reads. Of about 110,000 distinct CDR3 sequences in the sample, less than 45% were seen once. Germline V gene data show CDR1 as WSHSY and CDR2 as SAAADI. The CDR3 is 15 residues long. V dropped 2 bases and J dropped 2; count of bases not matched to a gene: 4. The data originate from a study of patients and donors after allogeneic stem cell transplantation. The source of this sequence is a human donor who was either an allogeneic HSCT recipient or a stem cell or donor lymphocyte infusion donor (not recorded which). It is not recorded whose cells these are; they may come from a transplant donor. The chain carries TRBV10-2 and TRBJ2-3, with TRBD2 matching over 7 bases. Sequenced input: blood, either unsorted or a sorted T cell fraction (not recorded which). The CDR3 reads CASSELGRLTDTQYF. The CDR3 DNA sequence: TGCGCCAGCAGTGAGCTCGGGAGGCTCACAGATACGCAGTATTTT.